The clone carrying this T cell receptor beta chain showed up many times. Library construction for TCR beta used iRepertoire HTBI primers and Arm-PCR of CDR3 regions. Each CDR3 protein gets one entry after TCRdb re-called the multiplex PCR reads with MiXCR. The table shows 510,000 or so distinct CDR3 sequences, with more than 10% occurring only once. This sample is part of a study of regulatory T cells in long-lasting Graves disease. The CDR3 sequence is 14 residues long. The germline V and J ends were trimmed by 5 bases and 3 bases, with 10 bases remaining between them. CDR1 and CDR2 (germline): KGHSH, LQKENI. Noted time point: newly diagnosed GD, antithyroid drugs for less than 3 months. Generation of the TCR library employed RNA extracted from PBMCs. The sample also formed part of further work on T cells in Graves' hyperthyroidism and ophthalmopathy. That report notes: Researchers ran a first-round RT-PCR on the TCR CDR3 using the HTBI primer set.

This clonotype originated in a woman younger than 45 with Graves disease. The rearrangement joins TRBV18 to TRBJ2-2; D remains ambiguous. Sample: peripheral blood mononuclear cells (PBMCs), taken at new diagnosis, from a patient treated with antithyroid drugs. The chain's CDR3 is CASSSNQDTGELFF. CDR3 nucleotides: TGTGCCAGCTCATCAAACCAGGACACCGGGGAGCTGTTTTTT.